The present T cell receptor (beta chain) was sequenced within a study of shared clonotypes between healthy human individuals. Overall study findings and caveats: In general, naive subsets displayed greater estimated richness than memory subsets did. Clonotype sharing among the donors was expected to vary with sequencing depth.

Genomic DNA from each subset was divided evenly over several immunoSEQ plates. Assay used: immunoSEQ multiplex PCR; TCRdb lists only in-frame clones, some missing. The sample lists 950,000 to 1,300,000 clones; around 76% were seen once. As for this clone: Its cognate antigen is unknown.

The ends lost 0 bases at V and 8 bases at J; junction bases unmatched: 10. The CDR3 consists of 17 residues. Germline CDR1 reads SGHRS; CDR2 reads YFSETQ. The donors, all of them Caucasian adults, lived in Nashville, Tennessee. This clonotype originated in a man between 18 and 29 years old in good health. The sequenced material came from memory CD4+ T cells sorted from blood. Indicated subset: CD45RA-negative fraction. This rearrangement joins TRBV5-1 to TRBJ2-2, with TRBD1 matching over 10 bases. The CDR3 region has the DNA TGCGCCAGCAGCTTGGCACGTGTCGACAGGGGGCTGGGGGAGCTGTTTTTT. This gives the protein CASSLARVDRGLGELFF.